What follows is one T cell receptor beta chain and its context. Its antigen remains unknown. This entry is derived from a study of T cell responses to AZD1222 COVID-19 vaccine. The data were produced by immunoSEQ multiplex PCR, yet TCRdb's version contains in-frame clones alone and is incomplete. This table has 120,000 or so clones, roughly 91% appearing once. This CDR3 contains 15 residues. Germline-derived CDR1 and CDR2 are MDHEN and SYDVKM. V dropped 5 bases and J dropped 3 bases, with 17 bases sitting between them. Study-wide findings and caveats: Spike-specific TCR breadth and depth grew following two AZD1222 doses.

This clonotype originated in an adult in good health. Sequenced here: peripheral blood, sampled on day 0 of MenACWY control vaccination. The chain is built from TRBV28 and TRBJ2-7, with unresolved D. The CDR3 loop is CASSIKPRRVYEQYF. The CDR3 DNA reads TGTGCCAGCAGTATAAAACCTAGACGGGTCTACGAGCAGTACTTC.